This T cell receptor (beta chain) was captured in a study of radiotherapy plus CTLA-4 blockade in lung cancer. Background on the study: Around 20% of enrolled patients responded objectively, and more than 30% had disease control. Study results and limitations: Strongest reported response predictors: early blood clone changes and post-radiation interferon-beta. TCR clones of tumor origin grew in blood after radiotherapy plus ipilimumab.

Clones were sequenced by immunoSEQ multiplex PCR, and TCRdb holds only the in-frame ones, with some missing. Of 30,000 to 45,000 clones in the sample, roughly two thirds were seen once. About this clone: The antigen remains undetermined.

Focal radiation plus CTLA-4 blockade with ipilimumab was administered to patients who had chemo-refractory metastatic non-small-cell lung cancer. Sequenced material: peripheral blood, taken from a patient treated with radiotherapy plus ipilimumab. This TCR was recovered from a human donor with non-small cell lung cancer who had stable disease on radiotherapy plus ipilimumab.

The chain's CDR3 is CASSVASGTAYEQYF. For the CDR3, the DNA is TGTGCCAGCAGCGTCGCTTCCGGGACAGCTTACGAGCAGTACTTC. The genes are TRBV5-4 and TRBJ2-7; TRBD1 matches 7 bases. Trimming cost V 4 bases and J 4 bases; bases outside gene matches: 11. Germline V lookup: CDR1 SGHNT, CDR2 YYREEE (reference sequence). The CDR3 covers 15 residues.